Shown below are 10 T cell receptor beta chains from a single sample sequenced in a study of blood T cell repertoires in COVID-19. Here immunoSEQ multiplex PCR was the method, and the copy in TCRdb shows in-frame clones only, minus some. The sample carries 75,000 to 95,000 clones, 87% recorded once. The material sequenced was peripheral blood. The receptors come from a man aged 60 to 75 with acute or convalescent COVID-19.

The chain links TRBV28 to TRBJ2-7; D may be TRBD2 (6 bases). V gave up 5 bases and J gave up 7 bases, with 18 bases separating them. CDR3 length: 14 residues. CDR1 and CDR2 (germline): MDHEN, SYDVKM. Here the CDR3 reads CASSPSLRAGEQYF. The CDR3 nucleotides are TGTGCCAGCAGTCCCTCCCTAAGGGCGGGAGAGCAGTACTTC.

The V gene is TRBV4-1, the J gene TRBJ2-2; D might be TRBD2 (5 bases). With 1 base removed from V and 6 bases from J, the gap between germline ends came to 15 bases. This CDR3 is built from 16 residues. Germline V gene lookup returns CDR1 MGHRA and CDR2 YSYEKL. CDR3 loop: CASSQGMAGAAGELFF. CDR3 DNA sequence: TGCGCCAGCAGCCAAGGAATGGCGGGTGCCGCCGGGGAGCTGTTTTTT.

Concerning this clone: Additional DNA sequences in this sample encode the identical CDR3. The CDR3, as DNA: TGCGCCAGCAGCTTGGGTAGCGGGGGAAGCACAGATACGCAGTATTTT. This sequence encodes CASSLGSGGSTDTQYF. The chain combines TRBV5-1 with TRBJ2-3; 9 bases map to TRBD2. The CDR3 has 16 amino acids. The V segment lost 0 bases and the J segment 0 bases; nucleotides outside the gene matches: 2. Germline CDR1 SGHRS, CDR2 YFSETQ.

The rearrangement joins TRBV3-1 (or the pseudogene TRBV3-2) to TRBJ1-2; no clear D gene. Trimming took off 2 bases at V and 0 bases at J, with 13 bases between the two ends. The V gene's germline CDR1 is LGHDT and CDR2 YNNKEL (reference sequence). This CDR3 is built from 16 residues. The CDR3: CASSQRVGRTNYGYTF. As DNA, the CDR3 is TGTGCCAGCAGCCAAAGAGTCGGGAGAACTAACTATGGCTACACCTTC.

The chain couples TRBV19 to TRBJ1-1; D is undetermined. CDR1 LNHDA and CDR2 SQIVND come from the germline V gene (reference sequence). V lost 8 bases, J lost 2 bases, and 27 bases lay in between. The CDR3 loop spans 18 amino acids. CDR3 nucleotide sequence: TGTGCCAGTTCTTTAGGGTGGTGGAGGGAAAGAGTTAACACTGAAGCTTTCTTT. Protein sequence: CASSLGWWRERVNTEAFF.

V gene TRBV18 combines with J gene TRBJ1-2; unclear D gene. Trimming stripped 2 bases from V and 3 bases from J, with 7 bases between. The CDR3 covers 13 residues. The germline V gene encodes CDR1 KGHSH and CDR2 LQKENI. CDR3 residues: CASSPTFYYGYTF. The CDR3 region has the DNA TGTGCCAGCTCACCAACATTTTACTATGGCTACACCTTC.

The V gene is TRBV27, the J gene TRBJ1-2, with 7 nucleotides matching TRBD1. The germline gives CDR1 MNHEY, CDR2 SMNVEV (reference sequence). The CDR3 extends over 17 amino acids. Losses at the gene ends were 5 bases for V and 4 bases for J; bases not matched to a gene: 16. CDR3: CASSVRQGIFRGYGYTF. CDR3 bases: TGTGCCAGCAGTGTCCGACAGGGAATATTTCGAGGCTATGGCTACACCTTC.

The V gene is TRBV4-3, the J gene TRBJ2-2, with 10 positions matching TRBD2. Looked up from germline, CDR1 is LGHNA and CDR2 is YSLEER. This CDR3 is 18 amino acids long. Unmatched junction bases numbered 4, after V lost 0 bases and J lost 0 bases. CDR3 region: CASSQDWLAGANTGELFF. The CDR3 coding sequence is TGCGCCAGCAGCCAAGATTGGCTAGCGGGGGCGAACACCGGGGAGCTGTTTTTT.

This clone was counted only a few times. The chain recombines TRBV2 with TRBJ2-7, with D possibly matching TRBD2 (6 bases). Germline CDR1 reads SNHLY; CDR2 reads FYNNEI. Trimming removed 7 bases at V and 7 bases at J, with 23 bases between. The CDR3 loop spans 15 amino acids. The CDR3 spells CASTPGGATTGEQYF. The CDR3 nucleotides read TGTGCCAGCACCCCAGGCGGGGCCACTACGGGTGAGCAGTACTTC.

The chain has TRBV10-3 and TRBJ2-1; D may be TRBD1 (6 bases). Trimming stripped 1 base from V and 9 bases from J, with 10 bases between. CDR1 and CDR2 (germline): ENHRY, SYGVKD. The CDR3 extends over 13 amino acids. As DNA, the CDR3 is TGTGCCATCAGTGAGTTGGGGGCAGGTGAGCAGTTCTTC. Its protein product is CAISELGAGEQFF.